The 4 T cell receptor beta chains reported below all come from one sample, sequenced in a study of T cells after yellow fever vaccination. TCRdb analysed the 5' RACE reads with MiXCR anew, one entry per CDR3 protein. The top ten clones hold around 17% of a sample with 320,000 or so distinct CDR3 sequences, 7% to 9% of them seen once. The sequencing here drew on PBMCs, taken about 41 days after the first yellow fever vaccination. The source of these receptors is a man younger than 35 who received the YFV17D yellow fever vaccine.

This clonotype was counted only a few times. The V and J genes are TRBV5-1 and TRBJ2-3; TRBD1 matches 10 bases. The CDR3 is 16 amino acids. Trimming cost V 4 bases and J 4 bases; bases outside gene matches: 9. CDR1 and CDR2 (germline): SGHRS, YFSETQ. CDR3 sequence: CASSAAGTGAADTQYF. CDR3 DNA sequence: TGCGCCAGCAGCGCCGCCGGGACAGGGGCGGCAGATACGCAGTATTTT.

This clonotype was detected a few times. V and J are TRBV5-1 and TRBJ2-1, with 8 bases fitting TRBD1. The CDR3 length is 13 residues. Losses at the gene ends were 4 bases for V and 10 bases for J; bases not matched to a gene: 7. From germline, CDR1 is SGHRS and CDR2 YFSETQ. CDR3: CASSMTGAGEQFF. The DNA for the CDR3 is TGCGCCAGCAGCATGACAGGGGCGGGAGAGCAGTTCTTC.

This clonotype was observed a few times. This chain links TRBV7-2 with TRBJ2-3; D is undetermined. This CDR3 comprises 15 residues. V gave up 1 base and J gave up 2 bases, with 10 bases separating them. CDR1 and CDR2 from the germline V gene are SGHTA and FQGNSA. DNA for the CDR3: TGTGCCAGCAGCTTAGGCCCGGGTCCCACAGATACGCAGTATTTT. This sequence encodes CASSLGPGPTDTQYF.

The rearrangement joins TRBV6-1 to TRBJ2-5; the match to TRBD2 covers 7 bases. This CDR3 spans 15 amino acids. Germline CDR1 is MNHNS and CDR2 is SASEGT. The V and J ends lost 6 bases and 1 base, in that order; junction bases with no gene match: 8. The CDR3 loop reads CASRPWSSGQETQYF. CDR3 DNA: TGTGCCAGCAGGCCCTGGTCTAGCGGCCAAGAGACCCAGTACTTC.